A selection of T cell receptor beta chains follows, all from one sample in a study of control samples from healthy donors and cancer patients. Assay: immunoSEQ multiplex PCR; the TCRdb copy retains only in-frame clones and omits some. Of some 120,000 clones listed, 70% to 90% are singletons. The sequencing input was blood. These receptors originate from a man in his fifties or sixties in good health. Both conserved end residues are trimmed from each CDR3. Fields, in order: J gene, V gene, D gene, CDR3 protein. The D gene is left open where the match is weak.

TRBJ1-1 TRBV19 - ASSIQGGNTEAF
TRBJ2-7 TRBV28 - ASSLSDVGREQY
TRBJ2-1 TRBV2 TRBD2 ASSVGTSGNNEQF
TRBJ1-2 TRBV4-1 - ASSPTDSLGGYT
TRBJ2-1 TRBV7-2 TRBD1 ASSSPRGGRKQF
TRBJ1-5 TRBV4-2 - ASSQEIGRRGYQPQH
TRBJ1-4 TRBV3-1/TRBV3-2 - ASSHRTGEKLF
TRBJ1-5 TRBV27 - ASSLLGSNQPQH
TRBJ2-5 TRBV10-2 TRBD2 ASRDASGGAGTQY
TRBJ2-7 TRBV5-4 TRBD1 ASSRTGVEQY
TRBJ1-1 TRBV10-2 - ASRGTGSNTEAF
TRBJ1-2 TRBV28 - ASSWGSKRGPANYGYT
TRBJ2-5 TRBV2 TRBD2 ASSEWAAGGQQETQY
TRBJ1-1 TRBV7-3 TRBD1 ASSPLDRGRGTEAF
TRBJ1-5 TRBV27 - ASRDGRGNQPQH
TRBJ1-3 TRBV16 - ASSPGGGSSGNTIY
TRBJ2-7 TRBV5-5 TRBD2 ASSRTSGGYPYEQY
TRBJ1-6 TRBV6-5 - ASNGRGSYNSPLH
TRBJ1-2 TRBV5-1 - ASSLGGSSIGYT
TRBJ2-3 TRBV11-2 TRBD2 ASSFGWRAGAPSTQY
TRBJ2-3 TRBV5-1 - ASSLEDTQY
TRBJ1-2 TRBV5-1 - ASRQGIHGYT
TRBJ1-1 TRBV4-1 TRBD1 ASSPLTGLNTEAF
TRBJ1-4 TRBV6-5 TRBD1 ASSPRQGGEKLF
TRBJ2-5 TRBV2 - ASSRGQETQY
TRBJ2-5 TRBV20-1 - SANPEETQY
TRBJ1-6 TRBV5-1 TRBD1 ASSLEGTDNSPLH
TRBJ1-5 TRBV28 - ASSSMGNQPQH
TRBJ1-2 TRBV6-6 - ASSYSSSYYGYT
TRBJ1-5 TRBV6-1 - ASSDRRSISNQPQH
TRBJ2-1 TRBV5-1 - ASSLRHEQF
TRBJ1-1 TRBV9 - ASSVVGSGMNTEAF
TRBJ1-1 TRBV10-3 TRBD1 AISGVDRGYTEAF
TRBJ1-1 TRBV2 - ASSLQGLSTEAF
TRBJ2-5 TRBV11-2 - ASSLARSGETQY
TRBJ1-3 TRBV10-1 - ASSERAGERTWRAIY
TRBJ1-1 TRBV3-1/TRBV3-2 - ASSQDSGRRAF
TRBJ1-4 TRBV7-9 - ASSLGTANEKLF
TRBJ2-4 TRBV13 - ASSSGTVKNIQY
TRBJ1-4 TRBV28 - ASTLRGGGNEKLF
TRBJ2-3 TRBV5-1 TRBD2 ASSMVLAGTDTQY
TRBJ2-3 TRBV28 TRBD2 ASSSGGAKDTQY
TRBJ1-2 TRBV14 - ASSQVLGGPYGYT
TRBJ2-3 TRBV3-1/TRBV3-2 TRBD2 ASSQYEWSSGGTDTQY
TRBJ2-2 TRBV5-1 TRBD2 ASSFQGAMSGGTNTGELF
TRBJ2-1 TRBV11-2 - ASSPLGWSNEQF
TRBJ1-1 TRBV27 - ASRVTENTEAF
TRBJ1-2 TRBV19 - ASTSVTNYGYT
TRBJ1-4 TRBV28 - ASSFQGVVEKLF
TRBJ1-2 TRBV5-4 TRBD1 ASSLGQGDYGYT
TRBJ2-7 TRBV30 - ACQPGPGLEQY
TRBJ2-3 TRBV30 TRBD2 AWSGWNGGGSTDTQY
TRBJ1-6 TRBV30 TRBD1 AWSVRRTGQGASSYNSPLH
TRBJ2-6 TRBV30 - AWTYGVAGANVLT
TRBJ2-7 TRBV7-8 - ASSLQVGAYEQY
TRBJ2-3 TRBV18 TRBD1 ASSPLLTGVGDTQY
TRBJ2-3 TRBV7-2 TRBD2 ASFRGGSTDTQY
TRBJ1-1 TRBV10-3 - AISESIRGGSEAF
TRBJ2-2 TRBV30 - AWSTTETGELF